These 15 T cell receptor beta chains share one sample of origin, sequenced in a study of blood T cells in healthy people across ages (dated by TCRdb to between 2014 and 2017). Library generation was performed with 5' RACE. The listed sequencing device is Illumina HiSeq 2500. The second PCR ran for roughly 7 to 12 cycles and used a J-beta primer mix along with a sample-barcoded 5' primer. TCRdb reworked the public reads: Q25 trimming with fastp, MiXCR clone assembly, productive beta chains retained. Each record represents a unique CDR3 protein, reported with the most common genes and DNA among its rows. For this sample the table gives over a million distinct CDR3 sequences, of which 45% were detected only once. The ten largest clones capture about 20% of the sample. The sample comprised blood. The receptors were gathered from a woman aged 55-70 years in good health.

This clonotype came up a few times. The genes are TRBV27 and TRBJ2-3; tentatively, D is TRBD1 (5 bases). The CDR3 length is 14 residues. With 2 bases removed from V and 2 bases from J, the gap between germline ends came to 8 bases. The germline V gene has CDR1 MNHEY and CDR2 SMNVEV (reference sequence). CDR3 region: CASSLEDTTDTQYF. DNA of the CDR3: TGTGCCAGCAGTTTAGAGGACACCACAGATACGCAGTATTTT.

The V gene is TRBV5-1, the J gene TRBJ2-3; 7 nucleotides match TRBD2. The CDR3 spans 15 residues. Germline lookup yields CDR1 SGHRS and CDR2 YFSETQ. Unmatched junction bases numbered 5, after V lost 2 bases and J lost 2 bases. Here the CDR3 DNA reads TGCGCCAGCAGCTTAACCGGGAGGTACACAGATACGCAGTATTTT. Translation: CASSLTGRYTDTQYF.

The table lists this clonotype with a count of one. The rearrangement joins TRBV5-6 to TRBJ2-4, with D possibly matching TRBD1 (6 bases). The closer fit of TRBJ2-7 to the DNA end suggests the J call may be wrong. From germline, CDR1 is SGHDT and CDR2 YYEEEE. The CDR3 runs to 16 residues. In nucleotides, the CDR3 is TGTGCCAGCAGCCCATGGGGGCGGGTGTTCCTCAACGAGCAGTACTTC. Amino acid sequence: CASSPWGRVFLNEQYF.

The CDR3 spells CATSDGTSGTDTQYF. DNA for the CDR3: TGTGCCACCAGTGATGGGACTAGCGGCACAGATACGCAGTATTTT. V usage is TRBV24-1 and J usage is TRBJ2-3; 10 positions match TRBD2. The CDR3 spans 15 residues. Per germline, CDR1 KGHDR and CDR2 SFDVKD. The V and J ends lost 3 bases and 1 base, in that order; junction bases with no gene match: 0.

The CDR3 region has the DNA TGTGCCAGCAGCCAAGTCCCGCAGGGGCAAGGCGGGGAGCTGTTTTTT. Translating it yields CASSQVPQGQGGELFF. The V call is TRBV3-1, the J call TRBJ2-2; D might be TRBD1 (6 bases). Looked up from germline, CDR1 is LGHDT and CDR2 is YNNKEL (reference sequence). CDR3 length: 16 amino acids. The V gene lost 1 base and the J gene lost 7 bases, with 16 bases spanning the gap.

In its sample, this clonotype was seen a few times. The chain combines TRBV24-1 with TRBJ2-1; D gene unclear. V was cut by 5 bases and J by 5 bases, with 15 bases left in between. From germline, CDR1 is KGHDR and CDR2 SFDVKD. This CDR3 region has 15 residues. The CDR3 loop is CATSAYAMGNNEQFF. The DNA for the CDR3 is TGTGCCACCAGTGCTTACGCGATGGGTAACAATGAGCAGTTCTTC.

This sequence joins TRBV7-3 and TRBJ2-4; possible D gene TRBD2, 5 bases. Germline-derived CDR1 and CDR2 are SGHTA and FQGTGA. CDR3 length equals 13 residues. With 8 bases removed from V and 13 bases from J, the gap between germline ends came to 21 bases. The CDR3 loop reads CASGPMPLREQYF. As DNA, the CDR3 is TGTGCCAGCGGCCCAATGCCCCTTAGGGAGCAGTACTTC.

V is TRBV11-1 and J is TRBJ2-4, with D possibly TRBD2 on 7 matching bases. V was shortened by 4 bases and J by 8 bases, with 21 bases between the two germline ends. Germline CDR1 is SGHAT and CDR2 is FQDESV (reference sequence). This CDR3 region has 16 residues. CDR3 residues: CASSSGGLAVGDIQYF. In DNA form, the CDR3 reads TGTGCCAGCAGCTCTGGGGGGCTAGCGGTTGGGGACATTCAGTACTTC.

There are a few counts of this clonotype. V usage is TRBV7-8 and J usage is TRBJ2-3, with 10 bases lining up with TRBD2. Germline V CDR1 and CDR2: SGHVS, FQNEAQ. CDR3 length: 15 residues. With 5 bases clipped from V and 6 bases from J, the junction kept 8 bases outside the gene matches. The CDR3 protein is CASSVTSGSGDTQYF. The CDR3 DNA sequence: TGTGCCAGCAGCGTGACTAGCGGGTCCGGTGATACGCAGTATTTT.

The genes are TRBV27 and TRBJ2-7, with 11 nucleotides matching TRBD1. The V gene's germline CDR1 is MNHEY and CDR2 SMNVEV (reference sequence). The CDR3 runs 13 residues. V lost 6 bases to trimming and J lost 5 bases; unmatched junction nucleotides: 3. The CDR3, as DNA: TGTGCCAGCAGGGACAGGGGGCACGACGAGCAGTACTTC. Translation gives CASRDRGHDEQYF.

Remarks on this clonotype: Sequence at one end of the junction differs from germline and may be a read error. The chain employs TRBV6-2 or TRBV6-3 and TRBJ1-2; TRBD1 matches 7 bases. Looked up from germline, CDR1 is MNHEY and CDR2 is SVGEGT. The CDR3 contains 14 residues. The CDR3 DNA sequence: TGCGCCAGCACGAAGACAGGGCAGAACTATGGCTACACCTTC. This codes for CASTKTGQNYGYTF.

The chain employs TRBV5-1 and TRBJ2-3; D uncertain. V dropped 3 bases and J dropped 0 bases, with 11 bases sitting between them. Germline V CDR1 and CDR2: SGHRS, YFSETQ. The length of the CDR3 is 15 residues. The CDR3 coding sequence is TGCGCCAGCAGCTCGAATACGGACAGCACAGATACGCAGTATTTT. Translating it yields CASSSNTDSTDTQYF.

This clonotype appeared a few times. This sequence joins TRBV20-1 and TRBJ1-2, with 12 nucleotides matching TRBD1. CDR1 DFQATT and CDR2 SNEGSKA come from the germline V gene (reference sequence). The J segment lost 7 bases and the V segment lost 0 bases, leaving 9 bases of the junction unmatched. This CDR3 region has 16 residues. The CDR3 protein is CSARDGDRGLFTGYTF. CDR3 bases: TGCAGTGCTAGAGATGGGGACAGGGGGCTCTTTACTGGCTACACCTTC.

The genes are TRBV29-1 and TRBJ2-4; D assignment may be TRBD1 or TRBD2 (5 bases each). The length of the CDR3 is 16 residues. Germline assignment: CDR1 SQVTM and CDR2 ANQGSEA. Trimming took off 1 base at V and 3 bases at J, with 16 bases between the two ends. The CDR3 bases are TGCAGCGTTGAAGGGGGTCGGGACCTAGTCAAAAACATTCAGTACTTC. Translating gives CSVEGGRDLVKNIQYF.

This clonotype has only a few counts. The gene calls are TRBV2 and TRBJ1-4, with a possible D match to TRBD1 (6 bases). The CDR3 sequence is 17 residues long. Between the trimmed V and J ends, which lost 6 bases and 0 bases, there was a span of 17 bases. Germline V CDR1 and CDR2: SNHLY, FYNNEI. In DNA, the CDR3 is TGTGCCAGCAGGCACCTCCTTGGACAGACAACTAATGAAAAACTGTTTTTT. This gives the protein CASRHLLGQTTNEKLFF.